This entry describes one T cell receptor (beta chain). Its antigen is unknown. Measured with immunoSEQ multiplex PCR; TCRdb has only the in-frame clones, and not every one. The table includes 15,000 to 20,000 clones, 75% to 85% detected once. This record belongs to a study of somatic mutations in cytotoxic T cells in rheumatoid arthritis. Background on the study: Patients had over 25 ml EDTA blood drawn right after diagnosis, before any treatment. Overall study findings and caveats: Any difference in CD8+ T-cell clonality between patients who had rheumatoid arthritis and healthy controls who were age-matched was not statistically significant.

The CDR3 spans 19 residues. Germline loops: CDR1 LGHNA, CDR2 YNFKEQ. Trimming pared 0 bases from V and 0 bases from J, leaving 15 bases between. Sequencing input: CD8+ T cells sorted from blood. The sequence derives from an adult with rheumatoid arthritis. The chain employs TRBV4-2 and TRBJ2-6; no clear D. This CDR3 reads CASSQDSVTESSGANVLTF. DNA of the CDR3: TGTGCCAGCAGCCAAGACTCCGTGACCGAGAGCTCTGGGGCCAACGTCCTGACTTTC.